This is a list of T cell receptor beta chains from one sample in a study of regulatory dendritic cells for organ transplantation. Method: immunoSEQ multiplex PCR; TCRdb's copy keeps in-frame clones and lacks some. This sample has 20,000 to 25,000 clones, with roughly 69% found just once. The sample taken for sequencing was memory CD4+ T cells from blood. Receptor source: a human donor in good health. The conserved cysteine and the conserved F or W are not part of the CDR3 here. D genes are given only for firm matches. Size is omitted from some rows. Given values are once, few, many or a class for expanded clones.

d_call,v_call,j_call,clone_size,cdr3_aa
.,TRBV6-1,TRBJ2-3,.,ASRYREISTDTQY
.,TRBV2,TRBJ2-5,.,ASSLLTGGETQY
.,TRBV5-4,TRBJ2-1,.,ASSLLAAYNEQF
.,TRBV5-4,TRBJ2-7,.,ASSLEAQGGPYEQY
.,TRBV6-1,TRBJ2-1,.,ASSARPNGNEQF
.,TRBV6-1,TRBJ1-1,.,ASRYALVQNTEAF
TRBD1,TRBV2,TRBJ1-5,.,ASTPNRGSNQPQH
TRBD1,TRBV7-2,TRBJ2-3,.,ASSFRQGDDTQY
.,TRBV5-1,TRBJ1-1,.,ASSSETQQERKTEAF
TRBD1,TRBV5-1,TRBJ2-7,.,ASSAGTGSYEQY
.,TRBV7-9,TRBJ2-3,.,ASSQGQGGPDTQY
TRBD2,TRBV5-1,TRBJ2-5,.,ASSPGTIGRETQY
TRBD1,TRBV5-4,TRBJ1-2,.,ASSSQTGTYGYT
TRBD2,TRBV7-6,TRBJ2-2,few,ASSPSSGGANTGELF
TRBD1,TRBV11-3,TRBJ2-1,.,ASSFGDRGSYNEQF
.,TRBV19,TRBJ1-6,.,ASSDLSGSLYNSPLH
TRBD2,TRBV9,TRBJ2-5,.,ASSVEGGGAWETQY
.,TRBV29-1,TRBJ1-1,.,SVGNPNTEAF
.,TRBV6-6,TRBJ2-1,once,ASSPRDTYNEQF
TRBD1,TRBV10-3,TRBJ2-7,.,AIRMTGVHEQY
.,TRBV5-4,TRBJ1-1,few,ASSVQVKGTEAF
TRBD2,TRBV9,TRBJ2-3,few,ASTRSGGPNTQY
.,TRBV6-6,TRBJ1-5,few,ASSSQAAGNQPQH
.,TRBV7-9,TRBJ2-6,.,ASDQTRSGANVLT
TRBD2,TRBV28,TRBJ2-2,.,ASSWTSSGELF
.,TRBV2,TRBJ2-1,few,ASSVGPMDEQF
TRBD1,TRBV6-5,TRBJ1-2,.,ASRGGQGSYGYT
TRBD1,TRBV2,TRBJ1-2,.,ASRGQGGGYT
TRBD1,TRBV5-5,TRBJ1-1,.,ASSLGQGNEAF
.,TRBV18,TRBJ1-2,.,ASSPPGQIWGYT
.,TRBV7-2,TRBJ1-1,few,ASSLGANTEAF
.,TRBV6-1,TRBJ2-3,once,ASSFRTDTQY
.,TRBV7-3,TRBJ2-3,.,ASSLRGGQADTQY
TRBD1,TRBV30,TRBJ1-6,.,AWDPTGAVDSPLH
.,TRBV9,TRBJ1-3,medium-sized,ASSVAAENTIY
.,TRBV19,TRBJ1-3,.,ASSITRPGNTIY